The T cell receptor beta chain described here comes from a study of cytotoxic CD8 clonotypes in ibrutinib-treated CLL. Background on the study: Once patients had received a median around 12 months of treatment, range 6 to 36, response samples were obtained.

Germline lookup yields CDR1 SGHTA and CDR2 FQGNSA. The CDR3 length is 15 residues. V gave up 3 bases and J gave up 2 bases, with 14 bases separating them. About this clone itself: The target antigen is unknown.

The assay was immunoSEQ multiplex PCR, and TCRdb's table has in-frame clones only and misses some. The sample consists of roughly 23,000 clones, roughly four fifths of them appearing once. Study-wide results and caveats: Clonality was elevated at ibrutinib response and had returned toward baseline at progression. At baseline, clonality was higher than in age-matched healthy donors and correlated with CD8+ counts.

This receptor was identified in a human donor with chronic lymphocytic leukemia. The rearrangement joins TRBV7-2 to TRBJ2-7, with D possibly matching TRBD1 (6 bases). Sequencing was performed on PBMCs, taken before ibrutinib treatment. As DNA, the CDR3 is TGTGCCAGCAGCTTTCTTAGACAGGTACCCTACGAGCAGTACTTC. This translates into CASSFLRQVPYEQYF.